These T cell receptor beta chains were read from a single sample in a study of T cells in localized non-small cell lung cancer. The assay was immunoSEQ multiplex PCR, and TCRdb's table has in-frame clones only and misses some. The repertoire holds fewer than 12,000 clones, with 85% as singletons. The material was peripheral blood, obtained before any cancer treatment. The receptors were gathered from a male donor aged 60 or over with stage III lung adenocarcinoma. CDR3s include the opening cysteine and the closing phenylalanine or tryptophan. Each record gives: clone size, D gene, J gene, V gene, CDR3 protein, CDR3 DNA. A D gene is named only where the DNA matches it firmly. Expanded clones get a size class; other rows say once, few or many, or leave the size out.

NA,NA,TRBJ2-1,TRBV7-7,CASSLRGGEQFF,TGTGCCAGCAGCTTGAGGGGGGGTGAGCAGTTCTTC
NA,NA,TRBJ2-3,TRBV7-2,CASSNRQAYTDTQYF,TGTGCCAGCAGCAACCGACAGGCATACACAGATACGCAGTATTTT
NA,NA,TRBJ1-1,TRBV18,CASSRDRGAGNTEAFF,TGTGCCAGCTCACGGGATCGGGGGGCAGGGAACACTGAAGCTTTCTTT
few,TRBD2,TRBJ2-1,TRBV7-2,CASSPRSGGLNEQFF,TGTGCCAGCAGCCCACGGAGCGGGGGGCTCAATGAGCAGTTCTTC
few,NA,TRBJ2-1,TRBV11-2,CASSRHYNEQFF,TGTGCCAGCAGCCGGCACTACAATGAGCAGTTCTTC
NA,NA,TRBJ1-4,TRBV15,CATSREQEVREKLFF,TGTGCCACCAGCAGGGAGCAGGAAGTCCGTGAAAAACTGTTTTTT
NA,NA,TRBJ2-3,TRBV7-2,CASSLFGNSPDTQYF,TGTGCCAGCAGCTTATTCGGGAATTCCCCAGATACGCAGTATTTT
NA,TRBD2,TRBJ2-1,TRBV5-1,CASSPQGLAGGLGGNEQFF,TGCGCCAGCAGCCCCCAGGGGCTAGCGGGAGGCCTAGGGGGGAATGAGCAGTTCTTC
NA,NA,TRBJ2-3,TRBV21-1,CASSDYAALLRDTQYF,TGTGCCAGCAGCGATTATGCTGCCCTACTCAGGGATACGCAGTATTTT
NA,NA,TRBJ2-5,TRBV19,CASSIGDHRVSETQYF,TGTGCCAGTAGTATTGGAGACCATAGGGTATCCGAGACCCAGTACTTC
once,TRBD1,TRBJ1-4,TRBV6-6,CASIYSGQSEKLFF,TGTGCCAGCATTTACTCGGGACAGTCGGAAAAACTGTTTTTT
once,NA,TRBJ1-5,TRBV6-6,CASSYPTEINQPQHF,TGTGCCAGCAGTTACCCGACAGAAATCAATCAGCCCCAGCATTTT
NA,TRBD2,TRBJ2-1,TRBV18,CASSPYVRGGSNEQFF,TGTGCCAGCTCACCATACGTTCGCGGGGGAAGCAATGAGCAGTTCTTC
NA,TRBD2,TRBJ2-3,TRBV9,CASSVTTSGGGTDTQYF,TGTGCCAGCAGCGTAACGACTAGCGGGGGTGGGACAGATACGCAGTATTTT
NA,TRBD1,TRBJ1-5,TRBV4-1,CASSQMDRGSNQPQHF,TGCGCCAGCAGCCAAATGGACAGGGGGAGCAATCAGCCCCAGCATTTT
NA,NA,TRBJ1-1,TRBV7-3,CASSLTGDTEAFF,TGTGCCAGCAGCTTAACCGGCGACACTGAAGCTTTCTTT
NA,NA,TRBJ1-1,TRBV28,CASREMNTEAFF,TGTGCCAGCAGAGAGATGAACACTGAAGCTTTCTTT
NA,NA,TRBJ2-7,TRBV6-9,CASTSQAPYEQYF,TGTGCCAGCACCAGCCAGGCCCCCTACGAGCAGTACTTC
NA,NA,TRBJ1-3,TRBV10-3,CAISEVVSGNTIYF,TGTGCCATCAGTGAGGTTGTCTCTGGAAACACCATATATTTT
NA,NA,TRBJ1-5,TRBV2,CASKTDPSYNQPQHF,TGTGCCAGCAAGACCGACCCTTCTTACAATCAGCCCCAGCATTTT
NA,NA,TRBJ1-2,TRBV4-3,CASSQDYPSTAYGYTF,TGCGCCAGCAGCCAAGATTACCCCTCGACGGCATATGGCTACACCTTC
NA,TRBD1,TRBJ1-2,TRBV6-4,CASSDQGGYGYTF,TGTGCCAGCAGTGACCAGGGGGGCTATGGCTACACCTTC
NA,TRBD1,TRBJ1-1,TRBV19,CATNLGTGYGNTEAFF,TGTGCCACCAATCTCGGGACAGGGTACGGGAACACTGAAGCTTTCTTT
NA,NA,TRBJ2-7,TRBV2,CASSSDRYSYEQYF,TGTGCCAGCAGTTCGGACAGATACTCCTACGAGCAGTACTTC
NA,NA,TRBJ1-6,TRBV7-2,CASSLVSSAANSPLHF,TGTGCCAGCAGCTTAGTGTCGTCAGCGGCTAATTCACCCCTCCACTTT
NA,NA,TRBJ1-2,TRBV4-2,CASSQDDSTSYGYTF,TGTGCCAGCAGCCAAGACGACAGTACTTCCTATGGCTACACCTTC
NA,NA,TRBJ2-5,TRBV5-4,CASSFGQTEETQYF,TGTGCCAGCAGCTTTGGACAGACCGAAGAGACCCAGTACTTC
NA,NA,TRBJ1-1,TRBV18,CASSPPSQTNTEAFF,TGTGCCAGCTCACCACCGTCACAGACGAACACTGAAGCTTTCTTT
NA,NA,TRBJ1-1,TRBV4-3,CASSQEEGGTEAFF,TGCGCCAGCAGCCAAGAAGAGGGCGGCACTGAAGCTTTCTTT
NA,NA,TRBJ1-2,TRBV9,CASSVHWTEANYGYTF,TGTGCCAGCAGCGTTCATTGGACAGAAGCTAACTATGGCTACACCTTC
NA,NA,TRBJ2-2,TRBV28,CASSFLRTGELFF,TGTGCCAGCAGTTTTCTGAGGACCGGGGAGCTGTTTTTT
once,NA,TRBJ2-5,TRBV6-6,CASSYDLRGETQYF,TGTGCCAGCAGTTACGACCTCCGAGGAGAGACCCAGTACTTC
NA,NA,TRBJ1-1,TRBV28,CASSLNKWLGRTEAFF,TGTGCCAGCAGTTTAAATAAATGGCTGGGGAGGACTGAAGCTTTCTTT
NA,TRBD2,TRBJ2-1,TRBV5-1,CASSLRGDNEQFF,TGCGCCAGCAGCTTGCGGGGGGACAATGAGCAGTTCTTC
NA,TRBD1,TRBJ1-4,TRBV6-6,CASSSPTGPTNEKLFF,TGTGCCAGCAGTTCCCCGACAGGGCCAACTAATGAAAAACTGTTTTTT
NA,TRBD2,TRBJ2-1,TRBV19,CASSIVGGTNGQFF,TGTGCCAGTAGTATAGTCGGGGGGACCAATGGGCAGTTCTTC
NA,NA,TRBJ2-2,TRBV5-6,CASSGDRYANTGELFF,TGTGCCAGCAGCGGAGACAGGTACGCGAACACCGGGGAGCTGTTTTTT
NA,NA,TRBJ2-7,TRBV10-3,CAISVQGLPYEQYF,TGTGCCATCAGTGTACAGGGATTGCCCTACGAGCAGTACTTC
NA,NA,TRBJ1-1,TRBV11-2,CASSSHRGGSLTEAFF,TGTGCCAGCAGCTCTCATCGGGGGGGATCCCTCACTGAAGCTTTCTTT
NA,NA,TRBJ1-1,TRBV28,CASSFGRNTEAFF,TGTGCCAGCAGTTTTGGTCGGAACACTGAAGCTTTCTTT
NA,NA,TRBJ1-1,TRBV19,CATSDIDEAFF,TGTGCCACCTCGGACATAGATGAAGCTTTCTTT
once,TRBD2,TRBJ2-7,TRBV18,CASSPSGRYEQYF,TGTGCCAGCTCACCAAGCGGGAGGTACGAGCAGTACTTC
NA,NA,TRBJ2-7,TRBV7-9,CASSSVRAPYEQYF,TGTGCCAGCAGCTCTGTCAGGGCGCCCTACGAGCAGTACTTC
NA,TRBD2,TRBJ2-7,TRBV9,CASSRGVALTQRNEQYF,TGTGCCAGCAGCCGGGGGGTAGCGCTGACCCAAAGGAACGAGCAGTACTTC
NA,TRBD1,TRBJ2-2,TRBV7-9,CASSPTGANTGELFF,TGTGCCAGCAGCCCGACAGGGGCGAACACCGGGGAGCTGTTTTTT
NA,TRBD2,TRBJ2-1,TRBV18,CASSPLAGYNEQFF,TGTGCCAGCTCACCACTAGCGGGGTACAATGAGCAGTTCTTC
NA,NA,TRBJ1-5,TRBV6-1,CASSARVDQPQHF,TGTGCCAGCAGCGCAAGGGTGGATCAGCCCCAGCATTTT
NA,NA,TRBJ2-7,TRBV19,CASSARGGSYEQYF,TGTGCCAGTAGTGCCAGGGGGGGGTCCTACGAGCAGTACTTC
NA,TRBD1,TRBJ2-2,TRBV4-2,CASSLGQADTGELFF,TGTGCCAGCAGCTTGGGACAGGCAGACACCGGGGAGCTGTTTTTT
NA,TRBD1,TRBJ2-7,TRBV19,CASTPTGTYEQYF,TGTGCCAGCACCCCGACAGGGACCTACGAGCAGTACTTC
NA,NA,TRBJ1-1,TRBV19,CASSIGGRWTEAFF,TGTGCCAGTAGTATAGGGGGACGGTGGACTGAAGCTTTCTTT
NA,NA,TRBJ2-3,TRBV9,CASSVGIGTDTQYF,TGTGCCAGCAGCGTAGGGATTGGCACAGATACGCAGTATTTT
NA,NA,TRBJ1-2,TRBV14,CASSPYTF,TGTGCCAGCAGCCCCTACACCTTC
NA,NA,TRBJ1-1,TRBV21-1,CASSNENTEAFF,TGTGCCAGCAGCAACGAAAACACTGAAGCTTTCTTT
NA,TRBD2,TRBJ2-7,TRBV4-2,CASSQRAGGTYEQYF,TGTGCCAGCAGCCAGAGGGCGGGAGGTACCTACGAGCAGTACTTC
NA,TRBD2,TRBJ2-1,TRBV19,CASRPGGVYNEQFF,TGTGCCAGTAGACCCGGGGGGGTGTACAATGAGCAGTTCTTC
NA,NA,TRBJ2-7,TRBV20-1,CSASSPYEQYF,TGCAGTGCTAGCTCTCCCTACGAGCAGTACTTC